This T cell receptor beta chain was observed in a study of T-cell reconstitution after alpha-beta-depleted transplantation in children. Study results and caveats: Reportedly, alpha-beta T cells present about two months post-transplant originated from several hundred expanded clones of graft origin. It was newly produced T cells that mostly accounted for T-cell counts and diversity one year after transplant.

Molecular barcoding with unique molecular identifiers was used for the TCRbeta library. TCRdb processed the PCR reads anew with MiXCR; each CDR3 protein has one entry. The sample holds hundreds of thousands of distinct CDR3 sequences, over 9% seen once. This CDR3 has 15 residues. Trimming removed 0 bases from V and 3 bases from J, with 14 bases in between. CDR1 DFQATT and CDR2 SNEGSKA come from the germline V gene (reference sequence). As to this clonotype: Its antigen remains unknown.

The rearrangement uses TRBV20-1 and TRBJ1-2; D may be TRBD1 (6 bases). The sequenced sample was PBMCs, obtained before TCRalphabeta/CD19-depleted stem cell transplant. The receptor's source is a boy younger than two with acute myeloid leukemia, due to receive a stem cell transplant. CDR3 in amino acids: CSARDSRDIYYGYTF. CDR3 coding DNA: TGCAGTGCTAGAGATTCTCGGGACATATACTATGGCTACACCTTC.